This T cell receptor (beta chain) was recovered during a study of CD8 T cells in ankylosing spondylitis (dated by TCRdb to the late 2010s). Looking at the study overall: To find TCR variants linked to disease, the study profiled T cell receptor beta repertoires in ankylosing spondylitis patients and healthy donors. Peripheral blood samples were taken, and synovial fluid was additionally collected from ankylosing spondylitis patients. In total, the full study cohort was made up of some 100 healthy donors and some 26 ankylosing spondylitis patients. What the study reported, not specific to this receptor: A CD8+ phenotype was shown by the disease-linked clones, which were found at relatively low frequencies in peripheral blood. Some of the motif variants had been reported before in the synovial fluid and blood of reactive arthritis patients, a finding that suggests common disease-initiation mechanisms. A TCR beta motif made up of fewer than 10 highly homologous amino acid variants appeared to be characteristic of blood from ankylosing spondylitis patients. Significant enrichment of the disease-linked clones was reported in matched synovial fluid samples from ankylosing spondylitis patients.

The listed sequencing device is Illumina HiSeq 2500. Quantitative 5'-RACE with molecular barcodes was used to prepare TCR beta libraries. The published analysis was carried out like this. A new computational method, built on a probabilistic model of VDJ rearrangement, was used to identify disease-linked TCR variants. TCRdb trimmed the raw reads at Q25, called clones with MiXCR and kept productive beta chains. Rows with one shared CDR3 protein collapse into an entry with the most common genes and DNA. Clone size and V and J calls follow TCRdb, not the original study. The sample contains about 220,000 distinct CDR3 sequences, 5.5% to 7.5% of them found a single time. Approximately 14% of the sample belongs to the ten largest clones. Relative to germline, V is 5 bases shorter and J is 5 bases shorter, with 12 bases between their ends. For CDR1 and CDR2, the germline V gene (reference sequence) lists MNHEY and SMNVEV. Including cysteine and phenylalanine, the CDR3 has 13 amino acids. The retained sequence is limited to the CDR3, 39 bases, with the frame set at the first base.

This clonotype occurred a few times. Its antigen target is currently unknown. Base-call qualities are not available, and no considerably larger clone is one nucleotide away. The clonotype was recovered from a male donor with ankylosing spondylitis. Recombination linked TRBV27 to TRBJ1-1, with the D gene uncertain. What was sequenced was blood, either unsorted or a sorted T cell fraction (not recorded which). The CDR3 sequence is CASSGWGKTEAFF. The DNA reads TGTGCCAGCAGTGGATGGGGAAAAACTGAAGCTTTCTTT.